The T cell receptor beta chain under discussion was sequenced for a study of CD8+ T cells in alopecia areata. Overall study context: The drug, oral tofacitinib, was given to treated patients at 5 to 10 mg twice daily. Notes on the study in general: Sequencing of scalp samples also captures resident alphabeta T cells of normal skin. Elevated clonality characterized lesional scalp relative to normal scalp, particularly in alopecia totalis/universalis.

Investigators isolated RNA and reverse transcribed it into cDNA to act as the sequencing template. Repertoires were generated with immunoSEQ multiplex PCR, while TCRdb's copy carries only in-frame clones and drops some. In the table there are 150,000 or so clones, around 58% of which are singletons. V gave up 3 bases and J gave up 5 bases, with 19 bases separating them. Germline V gene sequence: CDR1 SGDLS, CDR2 YYNGEE. This CDR3 has 16 amino acids. Punch biopsies of lesional scalp, plus peripheral blood, were taken from alopecia areata patients. A single count supports this clone. Its target is not known.

The source was CD4+ T cells sorted from blood, collected at week 0. The clonotype originates from a human donor with alopecia areata. The chain has TRBV9 and TRBJ2-3; D possibly uses TRBD1 or TRBD2 (6 bases each). The CDR3 DNA is TGTGCCAGCAGCGAAGGGGGGCCTAGGACCATAGATACGCAGTATTTT. This gives the protein CASSEGGPRTIDTQYF.